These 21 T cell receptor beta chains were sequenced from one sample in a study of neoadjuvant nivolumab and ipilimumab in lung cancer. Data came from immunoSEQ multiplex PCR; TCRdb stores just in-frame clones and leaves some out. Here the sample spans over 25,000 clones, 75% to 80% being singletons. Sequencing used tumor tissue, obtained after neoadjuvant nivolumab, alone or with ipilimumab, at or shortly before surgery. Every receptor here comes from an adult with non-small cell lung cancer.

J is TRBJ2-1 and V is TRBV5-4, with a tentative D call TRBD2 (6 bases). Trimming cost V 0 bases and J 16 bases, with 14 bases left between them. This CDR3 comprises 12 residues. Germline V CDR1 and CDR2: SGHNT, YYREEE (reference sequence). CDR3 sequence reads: CASSLAGELQFF. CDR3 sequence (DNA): TGTGCCAGCAGCTTGGCGGGGGAGCTCCAATTCTTC.

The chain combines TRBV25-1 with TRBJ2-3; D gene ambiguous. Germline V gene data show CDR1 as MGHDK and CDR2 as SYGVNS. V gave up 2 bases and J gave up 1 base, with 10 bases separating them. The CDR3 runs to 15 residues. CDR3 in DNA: TGTGCCAGCAGTGAACTTTTACTACGCACAGATACGCAGTATTTT. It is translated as CASSELLLRTDTQYF.

The chain's CDR3 is CAWSVLGFSPLHF. The CDR3 nucleotides read TGTGCCTGGAGTGTACTGGGATTCTCACCCCTCCACTTT. The chain recombines TRBV30 with TRBJ1-6; D unresolved. V lost 0 bases and J lost 10, with 10 bases in between. CDR1 is GTSNPN and CDR2 is SVGIG in the germline V gene (reference sequence). This CDR3 is built from 13 residues.

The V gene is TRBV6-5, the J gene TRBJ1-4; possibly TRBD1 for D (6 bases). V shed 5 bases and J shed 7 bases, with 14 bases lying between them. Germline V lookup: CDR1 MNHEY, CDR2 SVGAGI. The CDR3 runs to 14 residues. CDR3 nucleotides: TGTGCCAGCAGTGCACAGGGCCGGGTTGAAAAACTGTTTTTT. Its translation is CASSAQGRVEKLFF.

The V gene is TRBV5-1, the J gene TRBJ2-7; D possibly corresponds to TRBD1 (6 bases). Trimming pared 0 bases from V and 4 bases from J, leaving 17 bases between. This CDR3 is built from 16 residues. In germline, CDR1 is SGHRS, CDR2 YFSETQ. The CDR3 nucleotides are TGCGCCAGCAGCTTGGCACCCGGGACAACCACTTACGAGCAGTACTTC. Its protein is CASSLAPGTTTYEQYF. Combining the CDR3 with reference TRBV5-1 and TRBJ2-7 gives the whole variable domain KAGVTQTPRYLIKTRGQQVTLSCSPISGHRSVSWYQQTPGQGLQFLFEYFSETQRNKGNFPGRFSGRQFSNSRSEMNVSTLELGDSALYLCASSLAPGTTTYEQYFGPGTRLTVT.

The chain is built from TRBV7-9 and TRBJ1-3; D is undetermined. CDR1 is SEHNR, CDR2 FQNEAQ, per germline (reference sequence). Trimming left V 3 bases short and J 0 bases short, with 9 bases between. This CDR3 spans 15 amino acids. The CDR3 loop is CASSFQHASGNTIYF. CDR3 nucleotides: TGTGCCAGCAGCTTTCAACACGCCTCTGGAAACACCATATATTTT.

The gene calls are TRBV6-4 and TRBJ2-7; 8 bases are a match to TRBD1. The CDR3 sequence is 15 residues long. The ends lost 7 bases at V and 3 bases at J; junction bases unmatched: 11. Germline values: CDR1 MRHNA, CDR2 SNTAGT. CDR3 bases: TGTGCCAGCACCGACGGGGCAGGGGGCGACTACGAGCAGTACTTC. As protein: CASTDGAGGDYEQYF.

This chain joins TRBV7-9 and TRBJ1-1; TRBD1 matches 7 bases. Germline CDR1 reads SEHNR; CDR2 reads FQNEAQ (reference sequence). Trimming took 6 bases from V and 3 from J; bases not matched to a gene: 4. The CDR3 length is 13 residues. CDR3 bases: TGTGCCAGCAGTTACACAGGGGACACTGAAGCTTTCTTT. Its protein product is CASSYTGDTEAFF.

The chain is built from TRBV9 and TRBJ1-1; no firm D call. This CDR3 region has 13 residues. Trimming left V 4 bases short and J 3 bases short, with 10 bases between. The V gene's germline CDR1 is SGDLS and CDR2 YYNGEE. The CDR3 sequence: CASSTRFDTEAFF. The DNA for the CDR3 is TGTGCCAGCAGCACGCGCTTTGACACTGAAGCTTTCTTT.

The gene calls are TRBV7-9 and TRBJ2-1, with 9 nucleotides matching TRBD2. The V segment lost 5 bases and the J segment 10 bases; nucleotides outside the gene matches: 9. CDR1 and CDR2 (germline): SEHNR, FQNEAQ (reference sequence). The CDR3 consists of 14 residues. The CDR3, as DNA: TGTGCCAGCAGCAGAGTAGCGGGAGACGCGGAGCAGTTCTTC. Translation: CASSRVAGDAEQFF. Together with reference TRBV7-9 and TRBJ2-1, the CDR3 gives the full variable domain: DTGVSQNPRHKITKRGQNVTFRCDPISEHNRLYWYRQTLGQGPEFLTYFQNEAQLEKSRLLSDRFSAERPKGSFSTLEIQRTEQGDSAMYLCASSRVAGDAEQFFGPGTRLTVL.

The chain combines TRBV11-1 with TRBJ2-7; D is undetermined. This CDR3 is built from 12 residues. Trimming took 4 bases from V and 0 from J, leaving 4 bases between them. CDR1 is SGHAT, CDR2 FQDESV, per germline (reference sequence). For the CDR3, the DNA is TGTGCCAGCAGCTATAGCTCCTACGAGCAGTACTTC. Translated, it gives CASSYSSYEQYF.

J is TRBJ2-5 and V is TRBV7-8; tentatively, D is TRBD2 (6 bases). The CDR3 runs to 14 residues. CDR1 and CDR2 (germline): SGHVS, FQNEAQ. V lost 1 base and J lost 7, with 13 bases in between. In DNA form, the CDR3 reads TGTGCCAGCAGCTTAGGTGGGACTCGGGGGACCCAGTACTTC. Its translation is CASSLGGTRGTQYF.

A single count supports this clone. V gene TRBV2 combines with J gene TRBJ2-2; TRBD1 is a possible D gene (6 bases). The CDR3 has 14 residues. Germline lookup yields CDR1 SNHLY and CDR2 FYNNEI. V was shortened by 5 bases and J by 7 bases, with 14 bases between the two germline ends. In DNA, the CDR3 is TGTGCCAGCAGTTCCCTGGGGGACATCGGGGAGCTGTTTTTT. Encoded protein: CASSSLGDIGELFF.

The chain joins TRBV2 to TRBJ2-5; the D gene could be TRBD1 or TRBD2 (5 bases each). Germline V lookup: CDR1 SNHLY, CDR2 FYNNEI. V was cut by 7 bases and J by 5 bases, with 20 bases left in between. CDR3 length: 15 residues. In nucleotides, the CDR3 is TGTGCCAGCATTGCCGGGGCAGCCGGTCATGAGACCCAGTACTTC. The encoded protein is CASIAGAAGHETQYF.

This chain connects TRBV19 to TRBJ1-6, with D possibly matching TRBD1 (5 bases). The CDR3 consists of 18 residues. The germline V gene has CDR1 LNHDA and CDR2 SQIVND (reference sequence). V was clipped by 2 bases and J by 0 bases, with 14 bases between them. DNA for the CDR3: TGTGCCAGTAGTATAACGGGGACTGGGAGCTCCTATAATTCACCCCTCCACTTT. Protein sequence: CASSITGTGSSYNSPLHF. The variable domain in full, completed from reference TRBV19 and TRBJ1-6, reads DGGITQSPKYLFRKEGQNVTLSCEQNLNHDAMYWYRQDPGQGLRLIYYSQIVNDFQKGDIAEGYSVSREKKESFPLTVTSAQKNPTAFYLCASSITGTGSSYNSPLHFGNGTRLTVT.

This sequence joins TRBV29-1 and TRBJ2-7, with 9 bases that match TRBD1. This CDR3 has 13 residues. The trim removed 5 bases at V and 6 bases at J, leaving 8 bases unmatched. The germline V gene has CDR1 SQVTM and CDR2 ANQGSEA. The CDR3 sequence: CSVPRGQGSEQYF. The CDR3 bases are TGCAGCGTTCCCAGGGGACAGGGAAGCGAGCAGTACTTC.

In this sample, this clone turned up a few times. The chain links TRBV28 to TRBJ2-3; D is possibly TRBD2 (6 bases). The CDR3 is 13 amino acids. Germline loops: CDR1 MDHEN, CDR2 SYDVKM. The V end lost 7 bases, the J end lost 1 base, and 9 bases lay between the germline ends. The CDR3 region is CASTPGGTDTQYF. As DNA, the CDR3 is TGTGCCAGCACCCCGGGGGGCACAGATACGCAGTATTTT.

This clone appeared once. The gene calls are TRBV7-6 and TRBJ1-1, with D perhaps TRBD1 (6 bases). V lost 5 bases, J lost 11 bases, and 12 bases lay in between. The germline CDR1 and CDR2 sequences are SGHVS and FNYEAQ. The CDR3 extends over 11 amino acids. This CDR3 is CASSGDKRAFF. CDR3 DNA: TGTGCCAGCAGCGGGGACAAAAGGGCTTTCTTT.

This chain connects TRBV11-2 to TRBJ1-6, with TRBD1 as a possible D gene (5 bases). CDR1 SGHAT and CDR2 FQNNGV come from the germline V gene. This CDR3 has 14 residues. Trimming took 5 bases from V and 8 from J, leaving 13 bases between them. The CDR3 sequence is CASSPGTFYSPLHF. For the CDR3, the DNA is TGTGCCAGCAGCCCTGGGACGTTTTATTCACCCCTCCACTTT. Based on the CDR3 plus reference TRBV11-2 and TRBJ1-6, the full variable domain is EAGVAQSPRYKIIEKRQSVAFWCNPISGHATLYWYQQILGQGPKLLIQFQNNGVVDDSQLPKDRFSAERLKGVDSTLKIQPAKLEDSAVYLCASSPGTFYSPLHFGNGTRLTVT.

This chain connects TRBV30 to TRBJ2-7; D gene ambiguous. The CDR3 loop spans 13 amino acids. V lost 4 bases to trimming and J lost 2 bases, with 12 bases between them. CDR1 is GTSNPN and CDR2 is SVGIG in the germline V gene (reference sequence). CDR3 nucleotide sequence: TGTGCCTGGAAGGAACTCGGCCCCTACGAGCAGTACTTC. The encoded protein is CAWKELGPYEQYF.

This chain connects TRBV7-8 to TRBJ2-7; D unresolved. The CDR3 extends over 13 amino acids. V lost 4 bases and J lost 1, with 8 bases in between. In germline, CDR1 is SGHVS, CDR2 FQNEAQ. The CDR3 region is CASSSPPSYEQYF. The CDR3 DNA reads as TGTGCCAGCAGCTCCCCCCCTTCCTACGAGCAGTACTTC.